This T cell receptor beta chain was found in a study of T cell responses to AZD1222 COVID-19 vaccine. Regarding the study as a whole: Two AZD1222 administrations were followed by greater Spike-specific TCR breadth and depth. Unmutated variant regions reportedly attract nearly half of all spike-specific TCRs.

Trimming removed 0 bases at V and 2 bases at J, with 14 bases between. From germline, CDR1 is MGHRA and CDR2 YSYEKL. The CDR3 sequence is 18 residues long. The repertoire was sequenced with immunoSEQ multiplex PCR; TCRdb's copy has only in-frame clones and lacks some. The table records about 180,000 clones, approximately 88% of them present only once. A word on this clone: What it recognizes is unknown.

This receptor was identified in an adult in good health. The V call is TRBV4-1, the J call TRBJ2-6, with D maybe TRBD1 (5 bases). The material sequenced was peripheral blood, taken on day 0 of AZD1222 vaccination. Here the CDR3 DNA reads TGCGCCAGCAGCCAAGATCCCGCGACAGTCGCTGGGGCCAACGTCCTGACTTTC. Translated, it gives CASSQDPATVAGANVLTF.